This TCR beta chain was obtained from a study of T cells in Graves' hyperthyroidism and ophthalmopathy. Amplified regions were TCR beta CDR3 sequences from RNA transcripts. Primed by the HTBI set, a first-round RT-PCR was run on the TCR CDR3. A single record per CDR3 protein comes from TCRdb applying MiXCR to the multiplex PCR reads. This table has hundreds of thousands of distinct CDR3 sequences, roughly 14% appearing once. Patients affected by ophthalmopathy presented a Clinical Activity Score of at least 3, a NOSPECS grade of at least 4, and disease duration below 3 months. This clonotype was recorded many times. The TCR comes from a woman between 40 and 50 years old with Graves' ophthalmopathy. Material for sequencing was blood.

The CDR3 spells CASSYRRGSHEQYF. CDR3 DNA: TGTGCCAGCAGTTACCGTCGGGGGAGCCACGAGCAGTACTTC. The chain couples TRBV6-5 to TRBJ2-7; perhaps TRBD2 as D (6 bases). The V gene's germline CDR1 is MNHEY and CDR2 SVGAGI. Trimming stripped 2 bases from V and 5 bases from J, with 13 bases between. This CDR3 contains 14 residues.